These T cell receptor beta chains were read from a single sample in a study of shared clonotypes between healthy human individuals. Sequencing used immunoSEQ multiplex PCR; TCRdb keeps in-frame clones, though not all of them. The top ten hold about 0.06% of the sample, which has roughly 640,000 clones, more than 95% seen once. The source material was naive CD4+ T cells sorted from blood. The receptors derive from a woman aged 25 to 39 in good health. Each CDR3 is given with its conserved first and last residue.

TRBJ1-5 | TRBV7-8 | CASSWGDRGGEQPQHF
TRBJ2-5 | TRBV18 | CASSLLAGTEETQYF
TRBJ2-7 | TRBV5-4 | CASSRPGTGNGATAADF
TRBJ1-1 | TRBV14 | CASSQALLNTEAFF
TRBJ2-5 | TRBV28 | CASSGAADLPGETQYF
TRBJ2-7 | TRBV15 | CATSRGGQYEQYF
TRBJ2-5 | TRBV28 | CASSSGQGIGTQYF
TRBJ2-7 | TRBV4-2 | CASSQEERESAYEQYF
TRBJ2-3 | TRBV19 | CASSMRGASTDTQYF
TRBJ1-2 | TRBV10-3 | CAINGPGGHGYTF
. | TRBV11-2 | CATAGLAGVLEQYF
TRBJ2-7 | TRBV7-9 | CASSFEEQYF
. | TRBV5-1 | CASSLVGPGLGEQYF
TRBJ1-3 | TRBV29-1 | CSVPGGAGTIYF
TRBJ2-3 | TRBV5-5 | CASSLVAGTDTQYF
TRBJ2-3 | TRBV16 | CASSLILPATANTQYF
TRBJ2-4 | TRBV11-2 | CASSLKWVVSRRKNIQYF
TRBJ1-2 | TRBV28 | CASSVTGQGYGYTF
TRBJ1-5 | TRBV19 | CASSIEAHRPSNQPQHF
TRBJ1-5 | TRBV15 | CATSLSGRGLNQPQHF
TRBJ2-1 | TRBV5-1 | CASSFGLAGYNEQFF
TRBJ2-2 | TRBV6-5 | CASEGNTGELFF
TRBJ1-2 | TRBV27 | CASSFRPTYGYTF
TRBJ2-1 | TRBV15 | CATSRDLAGVGSYNEQFF
TRBJ2-3 | TRBV5-4 | CASSQKGLAVTSTDTQYF
TRBJ1-2 | TRBV5-4 | CASSRGGGNYGYTF
TRBJ2-4 | TRBV6-1 | CASSGGIAKNIQYF
TRBJ1-2 | TRBV25-1 | CASSHRENYGYTF
TRBJ1-5 | TRBV4-1 | CASSQDVGLNNQPQHF
TRBJ2-1 | TRBV2 | CASTAGGEQFF
TRBJ2-2 | TRBV5-1 | CASSRDRVPTGELFF
TRBJ2-1 | TRBV5-1 | CASSWTSPHNEQFF
TRBJ2-3 | TRBV4-2 | CASSQDTGAGLDTQYF
TRBJ2-5 | TRBV28 | CASGGSQETQYF
TRBJ2-1 | TRBV10-1 | CASSGTDNEQFF
TRBJ1-2 | TRBV28 | CASSSVYGYTF
TRBJ1-6 | TRBV11-2 | CASRVRPLHF
TRBJ2-2 | TRBV7-9 | CASSLWQVVTGELFF
TRBJ1-2 | TRBV28 | CASSLPKPGQGAYYGYTF
TRBJ1-2 | TRBV7-8 | CASSLAGYRNYGYTF
TRBJ2-5 | TRBV7-2 | CASSLRQEPKTQYF
TRBJ1-2 | TRBV6-6 | CASSLRGGQDYGYTF
TRBJ2-4 | TRBV28 | CASSRRGGSRIAKNIQYF
TRBJ1-2 | TRBV28 | CASNAGTPNYGYTF
TRBJ2-7 | TRBV28 | CASSPEGAGRPYEQYF
TRBJ2-3 | TRBV4-1 | CASSQEAPDTQYF
TRBJ2-7 | TRBV5-6 | CASSLTGVAYEQYF
TRBJ2-3 | TRBV7-3 | CASSFPRDTQYF
TRBJ2-7 | TRBV10-3 | CAISVGSGAYEQYF
TRBJ1-3 | TRBV7-9 | CASSPPGFPGNTIYF
TRBJ1-2 | TRBV5-1 | CASSFELGTGKVGYGYTF
TRBJ2-3 | TRBV2 | CASSILDPQYF